A single sample gave rise to the 8 T cell receptor beta chains below, sequenced in a study of radiation and T cells in renal cell carcinoma. TCRdb keeps only in-frame clones here, not all; method: immunoSEQ multiplex PCR. The data show some 100,000 clones, 82% seen once. Time point noted: baseline pretreatment blood. Treatment denoted: 15 Gy SBRT to primary tumor, nephrectomy 4 weeks later. The sequencing used blood, collected from a patient whose treatment included radiotherapy and nephrectomy. These receptors all stem from a man aged 55-75 years with renal cell carcinoma.

The chain employs TRBV2 and TRBJ2-7; TRBD1 matches 10 bases. The CDR3 contains 15 residues. The germline V gene encodes CDR1 SNHLY and CDR2 FYNNEI. V lost 4 bases and J lost 5; bases outside the gene matches: 8. Written as DNA, the CDR3 is TGTGCCAGCAGTGGACGGACAGGGGGGGTAGACGAGCAGTACTTC. It codes for CASSGRTGGVDEQYF.

This chain links TRBV10-3 with TRBJ2-1; D unresolved. CDR1 is ENHRY, CDR2 SYGVKD, per germline. The CDR3 runs 12 residues. V was clipped by 1 base and J by 6 bases, with 4 bases between them. The CDR3 DNA is TGTGCCATCAGTGAGTTTTCCAATGAGCAGTTCTTC. Its translation is CAISEFSNEQFF.

This chain links TRBV19 with TRBJ2-5; D is unresolved. V lost 3 bases and J 4 bases, leaving 9 bases between the germline ends. Germline lookup yields CDR1 LNHDA and CDR2 SQIVND (reference sequence). CDR3 size: 13 residues. The CDR3 DNA is TGTGCCAGTAGTATGGTTAGATCAGAGACCCAGTACTTC. Its translation: CASSMVRSETQYF.

The chain couples TRBV10-2 to TRBJ2-7, with 7 positions matching TRBD1. The CDR3 totals 14 residues. Germline-derived CDR1 and CDR2 are WSHSY and SAAADI. Losses at the gene ends were 6 bases for V and 1 base for J; bases not matched to a gene: 6. CDR3 in amino acids: CASRGTVGSYEQYF. The DNA of the CDR3 is TGCGCCAGCAGGGGGACAGTTGGTTCCTACGAGCAGTACTTC.

This chain joins TRBV10-2 and TRBJ2-1; 7 bases match TRBD2. The CDR3 spans 14 residues. Germline V gene sequence: CDR1 WSHSY, CDR2 SAAADI. Trimming cost V 7 bases and J 10 bases; bases outside gene matches: 13. The CDR3 DNA sequence: TGCGCCAGCACAAGTCGGGCGGGAGCTCGGGAGCAGTTCTTC. The encoded protein is CASTSRAGAREQFF.

The CDR3 loop is CASSQDFGTDTQYF. The CDR3 DNA follows: TGTGCCAGCAGCCAAGATTTTGGCACAGATACGCAGTATTTT. The chain has TRBV4-2 and TRBJ2-3; no definite D call. Germline CDR1 and CDR2: LGHNA and YNFKEQ. The CDR3 consists of 14 residues. Trimming removed 0 bases at V and 1 base at J, with 5 bases between.

There are a few counts of this clone. The chain links TRBV19 to TRBJ2-3; TRBD2 matches at 7 bases. Germline values: CDR1 LNHDA, CDR2 SQIVND (reference sequence). The length of the CDR3 is 14 residues. J lost 0 bases, V lost 4 bases, and 1 base had no gene match. The CDR3 bases are TGTGCCAGTAGTACGGGAGGTAGCACAGATACGCAGTATTTT. It codes for CASSTGGSTDTQYF.

The chain recombines TRBV23-1 with TRBJ1-1, with TRBD1 matching over 9 bases. TRBV23-1 is an open reading frame, and its role is uncertain. The trim removed 0 bases at V and 3 bases at J, leaving 11 bases unmatched. CDR3 length: 18 residues. Here the CDR3 DNA reads TGCGCCAGCAGTCAATCGGCCTGGGACAGGGACTACCACACTGAAGCTTTCTTT. Translated, it gives CASSQSAWDRDYHTEAFF.